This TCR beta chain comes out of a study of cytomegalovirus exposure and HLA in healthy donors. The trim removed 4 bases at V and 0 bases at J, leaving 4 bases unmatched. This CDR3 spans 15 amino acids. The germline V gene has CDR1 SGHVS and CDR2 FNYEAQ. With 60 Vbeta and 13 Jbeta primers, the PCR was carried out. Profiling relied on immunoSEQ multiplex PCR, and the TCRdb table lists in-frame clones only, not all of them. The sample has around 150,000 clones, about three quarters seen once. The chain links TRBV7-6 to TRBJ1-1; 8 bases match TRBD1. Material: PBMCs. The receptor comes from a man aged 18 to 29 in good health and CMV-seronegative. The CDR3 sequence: CASSSSTGVNTEAFF. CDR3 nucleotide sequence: TGTGCCAGCAGCTCGTCGACAGGGGTGAACACTGAAGCTTTCTTT.